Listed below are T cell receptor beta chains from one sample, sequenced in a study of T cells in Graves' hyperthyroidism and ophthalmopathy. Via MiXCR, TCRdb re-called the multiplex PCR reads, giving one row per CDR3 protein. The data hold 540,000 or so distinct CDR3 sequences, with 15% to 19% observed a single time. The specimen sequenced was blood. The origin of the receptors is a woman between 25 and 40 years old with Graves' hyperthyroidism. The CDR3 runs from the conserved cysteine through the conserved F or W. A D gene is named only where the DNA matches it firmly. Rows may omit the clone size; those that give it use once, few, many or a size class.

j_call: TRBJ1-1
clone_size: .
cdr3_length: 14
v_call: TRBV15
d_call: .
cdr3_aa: CATSRDRQGTEAFF
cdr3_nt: TGTGCCACCAGCAGAGATCGTCAGGGTACTGAAGCTTTCTTT

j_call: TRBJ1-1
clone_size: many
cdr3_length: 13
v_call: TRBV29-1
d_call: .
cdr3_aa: CSVDRAGNTEAFF
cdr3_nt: TGCAGCGTTGACAGGGCGGGGAACACTGAAGCTTTCTTT

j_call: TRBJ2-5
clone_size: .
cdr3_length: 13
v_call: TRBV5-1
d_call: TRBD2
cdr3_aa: CASRSVAGETQYF
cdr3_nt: TGCGCCAGCAGAAGTGTAGCGGGAGAGACCCAGTACTTC

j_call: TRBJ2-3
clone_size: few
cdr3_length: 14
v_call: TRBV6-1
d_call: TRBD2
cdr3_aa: CASSRGRGTDTQYF
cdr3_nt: TGTGCCAGCAGCCGCGGGAGGGGCACAGATACGCAGTATTTT

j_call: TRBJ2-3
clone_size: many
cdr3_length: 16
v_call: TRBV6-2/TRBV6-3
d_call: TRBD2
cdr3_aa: CASSSRGGRVTDTQYF
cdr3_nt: TGTGCCAGCAGTTCCCGTGGCGGGAGGGTCACAGATACGCAGTATTTT

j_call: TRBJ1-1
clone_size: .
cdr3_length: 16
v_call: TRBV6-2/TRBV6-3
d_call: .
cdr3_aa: CASSQELGTMDTEAFF
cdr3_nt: TGTGCCAGCAGCCAAGAATTAGGGACGATGGACACTGAAGCTTTCTTT

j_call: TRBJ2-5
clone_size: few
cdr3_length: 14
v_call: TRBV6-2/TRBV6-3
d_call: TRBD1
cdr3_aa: CASSQRTSTGAQYF
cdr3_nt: TGTGCCAGCAGTCAGAGGACCTCCACAGGGGCCCAGTACTTC

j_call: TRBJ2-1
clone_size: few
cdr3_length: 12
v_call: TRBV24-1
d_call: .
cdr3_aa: CATSDPSQEQFF
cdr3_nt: TGTGCCACCAGTGACCCGTCACAGGAGCAGTTCTTC

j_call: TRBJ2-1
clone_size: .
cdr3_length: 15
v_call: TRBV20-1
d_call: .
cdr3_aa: CSAREGASVYNEQFF
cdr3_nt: TGCAGTGCTAGAGAAGGGGCTAGCGTCTACAATGAGCAGTTCTTC

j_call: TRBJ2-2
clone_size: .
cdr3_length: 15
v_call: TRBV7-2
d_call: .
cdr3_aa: CASSLRAQNTGELFF
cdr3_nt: TGTGCCAGCAGCTTGAGGGCCCAAAACACCGGGGAGCTGTTTTTT

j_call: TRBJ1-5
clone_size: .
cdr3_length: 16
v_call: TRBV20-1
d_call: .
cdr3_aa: CSAVWLDHLSNQPQHF
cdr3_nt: TGCAGTGCTGTCTGGCTAGACCATCTTAGCAATCAGCCCCAGCATTTT

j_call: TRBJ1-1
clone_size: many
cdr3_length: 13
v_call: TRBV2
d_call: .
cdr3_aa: CASSGSQNTEAFF
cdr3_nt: TGTGCCAGCAGCGGCAGTCAGAACACTGAAGCTTTCTTT

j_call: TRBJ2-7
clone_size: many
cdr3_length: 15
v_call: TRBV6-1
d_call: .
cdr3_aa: CASRLSRAAPYEQYF
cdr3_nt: TGTGCCAGCAGACTCTCCAGGGCAGCCCCCTACGAGCAGTACTTC

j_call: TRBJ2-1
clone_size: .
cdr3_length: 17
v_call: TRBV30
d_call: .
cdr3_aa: CAWSVQIGRLTYNEQFF
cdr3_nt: TGTGCCTGGAGTGTACAGATAGGGCGGTTAACCTACAATGAGCAGTTCTTC

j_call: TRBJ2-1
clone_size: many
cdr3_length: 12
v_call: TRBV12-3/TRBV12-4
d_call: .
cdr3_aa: CASSPRGAEQFF
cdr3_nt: TGTGCCAGCAGCCCGCGCGGGGCTGAGCAGTTCTTC

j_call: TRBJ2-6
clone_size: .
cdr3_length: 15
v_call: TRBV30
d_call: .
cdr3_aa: CAWYRGGTGANVLTF
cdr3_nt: TGTGCCTGGTACCGGGGTGGGACTGGGGCCAACGTCCTGACTTTC

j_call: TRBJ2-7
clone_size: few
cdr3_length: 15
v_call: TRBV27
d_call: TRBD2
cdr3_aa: CASSKRTSSSYEQYF
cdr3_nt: TGTGCCAGCAGTAAAAGGACTAGCAGCTCCTACGAGCAGTACTTC

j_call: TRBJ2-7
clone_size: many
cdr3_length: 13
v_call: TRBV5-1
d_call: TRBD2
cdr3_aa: CASTLGLAGEQYF
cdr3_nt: TGCGCCAGCACCCTGGGACTAGCGGGAGAGCAGTACTTC

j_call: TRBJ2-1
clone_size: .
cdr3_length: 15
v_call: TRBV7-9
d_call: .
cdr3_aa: CASSLITGVYNEQFF
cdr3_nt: TGTGCCAGCAGCTTAATAACGGGCGTATACAATGAGCAGTTCTTC

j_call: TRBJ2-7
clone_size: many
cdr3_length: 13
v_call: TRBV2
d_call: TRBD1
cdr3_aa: CASSGEGAHEQYF
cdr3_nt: TGTGCCAGCAGTGGCGAGGGGGCCCACGAGCAGTACTTC

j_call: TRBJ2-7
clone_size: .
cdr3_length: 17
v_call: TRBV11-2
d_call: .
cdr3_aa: CASSSTPTGGSSYEQYF
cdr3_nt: TGTGCCAGCAGCTCTACGCCTACTGGGGGATCCTCCTACGAGCAGTACTTC

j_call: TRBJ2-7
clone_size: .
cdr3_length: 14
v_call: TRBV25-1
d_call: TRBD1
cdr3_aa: CASSEPTGGYEQYF
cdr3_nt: TGTGCCAGCAGTGAACCGACAGGGGGGTACGAGCAGTACTTC

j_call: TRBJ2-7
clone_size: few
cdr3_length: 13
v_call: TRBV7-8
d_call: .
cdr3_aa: CASSLSPLYEQYF
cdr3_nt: TGTGCCAGCAGCTTATCACCCCTCTACGAGCAGTACTTC

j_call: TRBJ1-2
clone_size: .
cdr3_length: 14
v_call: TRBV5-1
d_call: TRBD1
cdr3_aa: CASSSRDRVTGYTF
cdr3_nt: TGCGCCAGCAGCTCCCGGGACAGGGTAACTGGCTACACCTTC

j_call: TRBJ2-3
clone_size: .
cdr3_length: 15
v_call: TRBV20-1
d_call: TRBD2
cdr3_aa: CSARDSGGDADTQYF
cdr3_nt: TGCAGTGCTAGAGATAGCGGGGGCGACGCAGATACGCAGTATTTT

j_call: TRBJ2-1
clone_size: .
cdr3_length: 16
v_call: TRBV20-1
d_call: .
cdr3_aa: CSARDTPRQGYNEQFF
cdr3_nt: TGCAGTGCTAGAGATACTCCGCGGCAGGGCTACAATGAGCAGTTCTTC

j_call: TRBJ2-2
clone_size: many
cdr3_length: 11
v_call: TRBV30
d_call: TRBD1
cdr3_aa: CARQGAGELFF
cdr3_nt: TGTGCCCGACAGGGGGCCGGGGAGCTGTTTTTT

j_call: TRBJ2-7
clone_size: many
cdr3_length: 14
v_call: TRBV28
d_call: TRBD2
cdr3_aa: CASSLPSGTYEQYF
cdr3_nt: TGTGCCAGCAGTTTACCTAGCGGCACCTACGAGCAGTACTTC

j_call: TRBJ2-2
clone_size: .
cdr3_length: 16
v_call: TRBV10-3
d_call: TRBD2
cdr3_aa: CAISPTSGSSAGELFF
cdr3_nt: TGTGCCATCAGTCCCACAAGCGGGAGTAGCGCCGGGGAGCTGTTTTTT

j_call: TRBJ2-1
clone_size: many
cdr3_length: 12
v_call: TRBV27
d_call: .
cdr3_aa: CASSLVGKEQFF
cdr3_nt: TGTGCCAGCAGTTTAGTTGGTAAAGAGCAGTTCTTC

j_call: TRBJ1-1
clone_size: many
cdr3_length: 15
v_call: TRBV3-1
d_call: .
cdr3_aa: CASSPTSTVNTEAFF
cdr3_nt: TGTGCCAGCAGCCCTACCTCGACAGTGAACACTGAAGCTTTCTTT

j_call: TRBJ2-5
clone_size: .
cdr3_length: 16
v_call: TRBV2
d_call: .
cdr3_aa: CASSLLVGSPGETQYF
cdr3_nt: TGTGCCAGCAGTTTACTTGTCGGCAGCCCGGGGGAGACCCAGTACTTC

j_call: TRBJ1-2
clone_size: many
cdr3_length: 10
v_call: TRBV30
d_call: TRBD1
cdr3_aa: CACGQAGYTF
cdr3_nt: TGTGCCTGTGGACAGGCGGGCTACACCTTC

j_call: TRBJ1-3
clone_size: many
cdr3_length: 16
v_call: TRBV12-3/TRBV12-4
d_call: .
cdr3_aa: CASSVPTGGGGNTIYF
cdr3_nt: TGTGCCAGCAGCGTTCCGACGGGGGGCGGTGGAAACACCATATATTTT

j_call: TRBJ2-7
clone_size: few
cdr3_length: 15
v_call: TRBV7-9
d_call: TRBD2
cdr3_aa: CASSHTAGVIYEQYF
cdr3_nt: TGTGCCAGCTCTCACACAGCGGGAGTGATCTACGAGCAGTACTTC

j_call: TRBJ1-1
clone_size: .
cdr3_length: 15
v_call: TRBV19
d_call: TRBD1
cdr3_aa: CASTPIGQGYTEAFF
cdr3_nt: TGTGCCAGTACCCCTATCGGACAGGGTTACACTGAAGCTTTCTTT

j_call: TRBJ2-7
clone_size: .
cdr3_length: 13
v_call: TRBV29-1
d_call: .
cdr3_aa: CSVVLGGIGEQYF
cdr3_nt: TGCAGCGTTGTGCTGGGCGGGATTGGCGAGCAGTACTTC

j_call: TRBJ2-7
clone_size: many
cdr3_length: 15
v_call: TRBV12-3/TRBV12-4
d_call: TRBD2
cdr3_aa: CASSSRTSGLWEQYF
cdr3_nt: TGTGCCAGCAGTTCCCGGACTAGCGGGCTGTGGGAGCAGTACTTC

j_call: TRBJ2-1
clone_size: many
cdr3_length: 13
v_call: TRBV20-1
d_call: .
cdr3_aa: CSAGQEPYNEQFF
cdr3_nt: TGCAGTGCCGGGCAGGAACCCTACAATGAGCAGTTCTTC

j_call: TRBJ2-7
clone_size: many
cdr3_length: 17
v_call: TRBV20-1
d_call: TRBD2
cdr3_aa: CSARGTSGRTSRDEQYF
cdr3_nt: TGCAGTGCTAGAGGGACTAGCGGTCGGACGAGTCGAGACGAGCAGTACTTC

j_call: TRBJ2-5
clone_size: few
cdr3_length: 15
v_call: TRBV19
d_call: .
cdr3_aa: CASSIGVGQGETQYF
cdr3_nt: TGTGCCAGTAGTATAGGTGTGGGGCAGGGAGAGACCCAGTACTTC

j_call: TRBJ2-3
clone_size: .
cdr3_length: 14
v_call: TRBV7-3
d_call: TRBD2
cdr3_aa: CASGLAGGPDTQYF
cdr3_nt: TGTGCCAGCGGGCTAGCGGGAGGGCCGGATACGCAGTATTTT

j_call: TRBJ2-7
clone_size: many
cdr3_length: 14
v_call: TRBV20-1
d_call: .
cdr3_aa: CSAPPRERHYEQYF
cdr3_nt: TGCAGTGCCCCCCCCAGGGAGCGCCACTACGAGCAGTACTTC

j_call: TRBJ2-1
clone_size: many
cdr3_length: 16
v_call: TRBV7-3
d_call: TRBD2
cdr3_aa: CASSPSGRASRGEQFF
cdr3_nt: TGTGCCAGCAGCCCTAGCGGGAGGGCCTCTAGAGGTGAGCAGTTCTTC

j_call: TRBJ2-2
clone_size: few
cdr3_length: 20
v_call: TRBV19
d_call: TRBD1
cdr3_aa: CASSIEVLTGGVLGAGELFF
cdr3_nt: TGTGCCAGTAGTATAGAAGTTTTGACAGGGGGCGTCTTGGGGGCCGGGGAGCTGTTTTTT

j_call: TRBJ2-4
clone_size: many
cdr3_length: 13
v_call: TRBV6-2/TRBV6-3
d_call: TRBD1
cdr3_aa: CASRGTGGDIQYF
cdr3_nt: TGTGCCAGCAGGGGGACAGGGGGCGACATTCAGTACTTC